The 5 T cell receptor beta chains presented below share a single source sample, sequenced in a study of T cells in Graves' hyperthyroidism and ophthalmopathy. TCR beta CDR3 regions were amplified from RNA transcripts. The HTBI primer set was used in a first-round RT-PCR of the TCR CDR3. TCRdb ran MiXCR on the multiplex PCR reads and lists one entry per CDR3 protein. The sample lists roughly 600,000 distinct CDR3 sequences; roughly 15% were seen once. Material: blood. These receptors all stem from a woman aged 50 to 65 with Graves' ophthalmopathy.

The sample holds many counts of this clonotype. The V gene is TRBV20-1, the J gene TRBJ2-7; 9 nucleotides line up with TRBD2. Germline loops: CDR1 DFQATT, CDR2 SNEGSKA (reference sequence). V lost 3 bases and J lost 3; bases outside the gene matches: 6. This CDR3 region has 14 residues. As DNA, the CDR3 is TGCAGTGCTAGTGGCCTAGCGGGAAACTACGAGCAGTACTTC. It specifies CSASGLAGNYEQYF.

Turning to this clonotype: A read error may explain this, as a much larger clone is one base away. The rearrangement joins TRBV11-2 to TRBJ2-1; TRBD1 is a possible D gene (5 bases). The germline gives CDR1 SGHAT, CDR2 FQNNGV. The CDR3 extends over 13 amino acids. The CDR3 sequence: CARSLVQGNEQFF. In DNA form, the CDR3 reads TGTGCCCGCAGCTTAGTTCAGGGCAATGAGCAGTTCTTC.

This clonotype came up a few times. The chain recombines TRBV5-1 with TRBJ1-5; TRBD1 matches at 7 bases. The CDR3 totals 16 residues. Trimming took 4 bases from V and 5 from J; bases not matched to a gene: 12. Per germline, CDR1 SGHRS and CDR2 YFSETQ. This CDR3 reads CASSPTAGGFDQPQHF. DNA of the CDR3: TGCGCCAGCAGCCCTACGGCAGGGGGGTTTGATCAGCCCCAGCATTTT.

This clonotype occurred once. This chain uses TRBV5-1 with TRBJ1-2; 7 bases fit TRBD1. The CDR3 consists of 14 residues. Germline-derived CDR1 and CDR2 are SGHRS and YFSETQ. Trimming at V came to 4 bases and at J to 1 base, leaving 4 bases not matched to a gene. CDR3 residues: CASSPGDSNYGYTF. In nucleotides, the CDR3 is TGCGCCAGCAGCCCCGGGGACAGTAACTATGGCTACACCTTC.

This clonotype was detected many times. The chain carries TRBV6-2 or TRBV6-3 and TRBJ1-1; the D is unclear. V was pared by 0 bases and J by 0 bases, with 11 bases between. CDR1 is MNHEY and CDR2 is SVGEGT in the germline V gene. CDR3 length: 16 residues. The CDR3 nucleotides read TGTGCCAGCAGTTACTCTCCCAGGAACATGAACACTGAAGCTTTCTTT. It yields the protein CASSYSPRNMNTEAFF.